What follows describes a single TCR beta chain. Its target is not known. The source of the sample is a study of long-term antiretroviral therapy in people with HIV. The V gene end was trimmed by 1 base and the J gene end by 4 bases; junction bases not matched to a gene: 2. The germline V gene encodes CDR1 LGHNA and CDR2 YNFKEQ. There are 16 residues in the CDR3. Survey-level resolution applied to immunoSEQ assay v3.0. TCRdb's copy holds only in-frame clones and misses some; the assay was immunoSEQ multiplex PCR. The sample shows roughly 36,000 clones, roughly 81% of them seen only once. Treated in the United States were all of the participants with HIV. Study-wide points: The study found that diversity rose after ART but stayed below transplant donor controls. ART adherence, viral resistance and therapy changes were not recorded.

This TCR derives from a woman aged 25 to 39 with HIV. This specimen consisted of unsorted PBMCs, obtained around 2.7 years before starting antiretroviral therapy. The chain uses TRBV4-2 and TRBJ2-2, with 11 nucleotides matching TRBD1. The chain's CDR3 is CASSQVGQGATGELFF. The CDR3 region has the DNA TGTGCCAGCAGCCAAGTAGGACAGGGGGCCACCGGGGAGCTGTTTTTT.